Reported below is one T cell receptor (beta chain). TCRdb independently ran MiXCR on the 5' RACE reads; one entry per CDR3 protein. The table includes about 42,000 distinct CDR3 sequences, about 30% detected once. CDR1 and CDR2 from the germline V gene are DFQATT and SNEGSKA (reference sequence). The germline V and J ends were trimmed by 4 bases and 1 base, with 31 bases remaining between them. This CDR3 is built from 20 residues. The sample taken for sequencing was tumor-infiltrating memory CD4+ T cells sorted from the breast tumor. Subset indicated: memory CD4+ T cells, CD4+CD45RO+CD25-. This receptor was taken from a female donor with breast cancer. The chain combines TRBV20-1 with TRBJ1-1, with D possibly TRBD1 on 5 matching bases. The CDR3 protein is CSAIDPGRAYRLGSNTEAFF. Written as DNA, the CDR3 is TGCAGTGCTATTGACCCGGGCAGGGCCTACCGATTGGGGTCGAACACTGAAGCTTTCTTT.